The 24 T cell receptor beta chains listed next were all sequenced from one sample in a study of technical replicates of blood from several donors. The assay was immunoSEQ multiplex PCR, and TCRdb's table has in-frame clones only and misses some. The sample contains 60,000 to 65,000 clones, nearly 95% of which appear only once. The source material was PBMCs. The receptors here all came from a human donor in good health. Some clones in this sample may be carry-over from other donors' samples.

CDR3 loop: CASSSGRVLGAYGYTF. In DNA, the CDR3 is TGTGCCAGCAGTTCGGGCAGGGTTCTGGGCGCATATGGCTACACCTTC. This rearrangement joins TRBV5-8 to TRBJ1-2; D possibly corresponds to TRBD1 (5 bases). V gave up 5 bases and J gave up 5 bases, with 22 bases separating them. Germline CDR1 is SGHTS and CDR2 is YDEGEE. This CDR3 is built from 16 residues.

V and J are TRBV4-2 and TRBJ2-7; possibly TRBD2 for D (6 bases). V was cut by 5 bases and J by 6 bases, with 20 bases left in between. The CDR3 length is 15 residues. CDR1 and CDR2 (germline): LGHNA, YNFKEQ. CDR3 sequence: CASSERAGSFGEQYF. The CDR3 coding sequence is TGTGCCAGCAGCGAGCGCGCGGGGTCGTTCGGCGAGCAGTACTTC.

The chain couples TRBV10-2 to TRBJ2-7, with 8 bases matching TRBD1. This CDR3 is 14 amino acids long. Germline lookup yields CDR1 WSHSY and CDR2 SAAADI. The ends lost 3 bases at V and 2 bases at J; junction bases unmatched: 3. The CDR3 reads CASSDGRGPYEQYF. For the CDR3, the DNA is TGCGCCAGCAGTGACGGCAGGGGGCCCTACGAGCAGTACTTC.

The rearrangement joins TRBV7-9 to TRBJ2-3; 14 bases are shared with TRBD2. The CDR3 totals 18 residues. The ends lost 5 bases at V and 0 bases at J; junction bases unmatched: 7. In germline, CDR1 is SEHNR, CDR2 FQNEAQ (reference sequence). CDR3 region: CASSTGLAGVYSTDTQYF. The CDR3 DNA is TGTGCCAGCAGCACGGGACTAGCGGGAGTCTATAGCACAGATACGCAGTATTTT. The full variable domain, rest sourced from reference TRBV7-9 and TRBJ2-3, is DTGVSQNPRHKITKRGQNVTFRCDPISEHNRLYWYRQTLGQGPEFLTYFQNEAQLEKSRLLSDRFSAERPKGSFSTLEIQRTEQGDSAMYLCASSTGLAGVYSTDTQYFGPGTRLTVL.

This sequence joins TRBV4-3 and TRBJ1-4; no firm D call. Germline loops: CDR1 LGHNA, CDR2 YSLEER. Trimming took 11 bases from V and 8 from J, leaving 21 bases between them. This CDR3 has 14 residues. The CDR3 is CARHPAYAGEKLFF. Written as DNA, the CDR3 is TGCGCCCGCCACCCGGCATATGCCGGGGAAAAACTGTTTTTT.

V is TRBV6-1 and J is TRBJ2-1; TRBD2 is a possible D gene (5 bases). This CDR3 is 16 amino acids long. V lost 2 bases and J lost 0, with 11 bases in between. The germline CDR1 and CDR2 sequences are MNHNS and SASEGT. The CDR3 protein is CASSEPGGLSYNEQFF. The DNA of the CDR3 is TGTGCCAGCAGTGAACCAGGAGGCCTCTCCTACAATGAGCAGTTCTTC.

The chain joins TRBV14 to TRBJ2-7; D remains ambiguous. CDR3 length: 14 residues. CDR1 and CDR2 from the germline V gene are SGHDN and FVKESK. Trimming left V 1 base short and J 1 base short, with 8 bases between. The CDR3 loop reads CASSQAPLSYEQYF. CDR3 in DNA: TGTGCCAGCAGCCAAGCCCCCTTGTCCTACGAGCAGTACTTC.

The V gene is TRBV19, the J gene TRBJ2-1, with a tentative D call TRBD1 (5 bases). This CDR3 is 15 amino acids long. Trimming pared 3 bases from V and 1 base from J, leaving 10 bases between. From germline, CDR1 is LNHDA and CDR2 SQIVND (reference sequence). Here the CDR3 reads CASSIQGQSYNEQFF. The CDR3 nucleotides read TGTGCCAGTAGTATTCAGGGCCAATCCTACAATGAGCAGTTCTTC.

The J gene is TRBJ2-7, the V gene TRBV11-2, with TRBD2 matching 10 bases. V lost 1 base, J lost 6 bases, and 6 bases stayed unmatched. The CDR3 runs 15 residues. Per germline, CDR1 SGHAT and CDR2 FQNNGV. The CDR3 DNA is TGTGCCAGCAGCTTAGGGAGCCTAGCGGGAGTCGAGCAGTACTTC. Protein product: CASSLGSLAGVEQYF.

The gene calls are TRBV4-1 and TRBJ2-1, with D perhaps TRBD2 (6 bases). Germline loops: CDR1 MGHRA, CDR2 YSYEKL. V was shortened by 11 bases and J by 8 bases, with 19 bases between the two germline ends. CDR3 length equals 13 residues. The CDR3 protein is CAAAGREGDEQFF. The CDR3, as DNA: TGCGCCGCGGCCGGGCGGGAAGGGGATGAGCAGTTCTTC.

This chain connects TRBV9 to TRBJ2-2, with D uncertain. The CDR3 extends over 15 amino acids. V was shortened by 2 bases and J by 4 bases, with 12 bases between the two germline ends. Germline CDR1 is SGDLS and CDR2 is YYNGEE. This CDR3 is CASSVGQVGTGELFF. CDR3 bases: TGTGCCAGCAGCGTGGGCCAGGTTGGCACCGGGGAGCTGTTTTTT.

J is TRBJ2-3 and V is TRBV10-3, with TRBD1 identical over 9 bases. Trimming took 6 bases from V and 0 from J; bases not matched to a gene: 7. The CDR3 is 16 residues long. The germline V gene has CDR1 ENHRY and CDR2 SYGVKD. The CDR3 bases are TGTGCCATCAGCGGGACAGGGAGCCTTAGCACAGATACGCAGTATTTT. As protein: CAISGTGSLSTDTQYF.

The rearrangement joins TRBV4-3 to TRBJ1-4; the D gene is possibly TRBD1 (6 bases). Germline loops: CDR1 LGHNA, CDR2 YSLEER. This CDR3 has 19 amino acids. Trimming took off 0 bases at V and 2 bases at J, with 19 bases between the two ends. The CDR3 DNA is TGCGCCAGCAGCCAAGATGGAGGCGGCAGGGGAGGGACTAATGAAAAACTGTTTTTT. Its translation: CASSQDGGGRGGTNEKLFF.

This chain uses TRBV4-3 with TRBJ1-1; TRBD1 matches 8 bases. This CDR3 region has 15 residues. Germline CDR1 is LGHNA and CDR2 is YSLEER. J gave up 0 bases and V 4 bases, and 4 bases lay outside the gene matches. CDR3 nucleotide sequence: TGCGCCAGCAGCCCCGGGACAGGATTGAACACTGAAGCTTTCTTT. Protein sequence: CASSPGTGLNTEAFF.

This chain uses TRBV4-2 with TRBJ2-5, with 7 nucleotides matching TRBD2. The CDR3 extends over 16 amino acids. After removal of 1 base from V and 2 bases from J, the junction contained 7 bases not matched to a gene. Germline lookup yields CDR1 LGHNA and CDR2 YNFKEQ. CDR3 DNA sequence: TGTGCCAGCAGCCAAGGTGCTAGCGGACCGCAAGAGACCCAGTACTTC. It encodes CASSQGASGPQETQYF.

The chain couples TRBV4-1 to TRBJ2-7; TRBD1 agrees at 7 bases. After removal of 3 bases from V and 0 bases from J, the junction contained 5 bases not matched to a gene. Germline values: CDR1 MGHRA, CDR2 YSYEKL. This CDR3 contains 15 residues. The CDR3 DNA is TGCGCCAGCAGCCATCCCGACAGGGCCTCCTACGAGCAGTACTTC. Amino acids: CASSHPDRASYEQYF.

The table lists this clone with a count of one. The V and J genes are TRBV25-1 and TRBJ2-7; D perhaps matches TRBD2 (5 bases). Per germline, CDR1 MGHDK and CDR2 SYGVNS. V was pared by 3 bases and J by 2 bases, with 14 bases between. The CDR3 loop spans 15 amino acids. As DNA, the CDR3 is TGTGCCAGCAGTGAGGAGGACTTGACTACCTACGAGCAGTACTTC. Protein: CASSEEDLTTYEQYF.

The CDR3 protein is CASSPHLGGSGGDNEQFF. The CDR3 bases are TGTGCCAGCAGCCCACATCTTGGAGGTAGCGGGGGTGACAATGAGCAGTTCTTC. The rearrangement joins TRBV9 to TRBJ2-1; 9 bases align to TRBD2. Germline-derived CDR1 and CDR2 are SGDLS and YYNGEE. This CDR3 is built from 18 residues. J gave up 5 bases and V 4 bases, and 16 bases lay outside the gene matches.

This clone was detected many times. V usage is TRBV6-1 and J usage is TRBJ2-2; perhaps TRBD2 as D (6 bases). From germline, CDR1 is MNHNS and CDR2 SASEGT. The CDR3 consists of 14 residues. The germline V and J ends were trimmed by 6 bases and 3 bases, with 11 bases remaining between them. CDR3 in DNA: TGTGCCAGCAGCGGCGGGGACCACACCGGGGAGCTGTTTTTT. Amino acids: CASSGGDHTGELFF.

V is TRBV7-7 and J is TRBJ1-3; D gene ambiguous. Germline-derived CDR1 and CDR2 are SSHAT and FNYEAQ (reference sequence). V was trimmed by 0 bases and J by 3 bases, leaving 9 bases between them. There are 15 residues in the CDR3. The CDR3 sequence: CASSLAFGDGNTIYF. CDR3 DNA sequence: TGTGCCAGCAGCTTAGCGTTCGGGGATGGAAACACCATATATTTT.

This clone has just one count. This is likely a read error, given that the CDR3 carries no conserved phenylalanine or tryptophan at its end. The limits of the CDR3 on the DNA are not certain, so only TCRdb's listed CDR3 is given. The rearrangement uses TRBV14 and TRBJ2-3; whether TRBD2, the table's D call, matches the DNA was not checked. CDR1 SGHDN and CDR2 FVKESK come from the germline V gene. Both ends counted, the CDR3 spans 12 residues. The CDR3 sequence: CASSQDRAGRAN.

The CDR3 reads CAISGQGEGQPQHF. The CDR3, as DNA: TGTGCCATCAGTGGACAGGGTGAGGGTCAGCCCCAGCATTTT. The chain recombines TRBV10-3 with TRBJ1-5; TRBD1 aligns across 7 bases. The CDR3 is 14 amino acids. The trim removed 4 bases at V and 6 bases at J, leaving 6 bases unmatched. The germline V gene encodes CDR1 ENHRY and CDR2 SYGVKD.

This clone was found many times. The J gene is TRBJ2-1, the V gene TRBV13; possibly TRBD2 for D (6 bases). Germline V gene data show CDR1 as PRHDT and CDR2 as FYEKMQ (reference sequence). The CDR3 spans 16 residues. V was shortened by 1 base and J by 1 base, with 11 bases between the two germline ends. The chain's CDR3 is CASSLEGGESYNEQFF. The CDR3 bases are TGTGCCAGCAGCTTAGAAGGCGGGGAGTCCTACAATGAGCAGTTCTTC.

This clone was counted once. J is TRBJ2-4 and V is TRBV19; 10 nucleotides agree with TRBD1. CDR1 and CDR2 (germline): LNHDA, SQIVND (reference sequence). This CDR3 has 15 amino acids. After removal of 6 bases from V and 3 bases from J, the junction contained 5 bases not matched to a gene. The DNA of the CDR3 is TGTGCCAGTAGGACAGGGGGCGCAGGCAAAAACATTCAGTACTTC. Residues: CASRTGGAGKNIQYF.